The 30 T cell receptor beta chains presented below share a single source sample, sequenced in a study of shared clonotypes between healthy human individuals. The table came from immunoSEQ multiplex PCR; TCRdb's copy has only in-frame clones and leaves some out. The sample has approximately 1,500,000 clones; approximately 96% are singletons. Source material: naive CD4+ T cells sorted from blood. The subset here: CD45RA+ positively selected. Receptors originate from a man aged 25-45 years in good health.

The rearrangement uses TRBV27 and TRBJ2-7; 10 bases are a match to TRBD1. CDR1 MNHEY and CDR2 SMNVEV come from the germline V gene (reference sequence). CDR3 size: 16 residues. V gave up 4 bases and J gave up 5 bases; unmatched junction bases: 11. The CDR3, as DNA: TGTGCCAGCAGTTCTCGATCAGGACAGGGGGTCGACGAGCAGTACTTC. This gives the protein CASSSRSGQGVDEQYF.

The V gene is TRBV7-4, the J gene TRBJ2-2; unclear D gene. This CDR3 is built from 16 residues. Germline values: CDR1 SGHVT, CDR2 SQSDAQ. The V and J ends lost 0 bases and 3 bases respectively, with 11 bases between them. The CDR3 DNA reads TGTGCCAGCAGCTTAGCGCTTGCGGTGGACACCGGGGAGCTGTTTTTT. Translation gives CASSLALAVDTGELFF.

The chain is built from TRBV30 and TRBJ2-4; D is uncertain. V lost 4 bases and J lost 3, with 10 bases in between. CDR3 size: 13 residues. CDR1 and CDR2 (germline): GTSNPN, SVGIG (reference sequence). CDR3 nucleotide sequence: TGTGCCTGGATCTCGGTTGGCAAAAACATTCAGTACTTC. Its translation is CAWISVGKNIQYF.

The chain has TRBV7-2 and TRBJ2-2; TRBD1 is a possible D gene (5 bases). The CDR3 sequence is 16 residues long. CDR1 is SGHTA and CDR2 is FQGNSA in the germline V gene. Trimming took 3 bases from V and 0 from J, leaving 11 bases between them. The CDR3 spells CASSLNRPPNTGELFF. The DNA for the CDR3 is TGTGCCAGCAGCTTGAACAGGCCACCGAACACCGGGGAGCTGTTTTTT. The full variable domain, its missing parts supplied by reference TRBV7-2 and TRBJ2-2, is GAGVSQSPSNKVTEKGKDVELRCDPISGHTALYWYRQSLGQGLEFLIYFQGNSAPDKSGLPSDRFSAERTGGSVSTLTIQRTQQEDSAVYLCASSLNRPPNTGELFFGEGSRLTVL.

The chain uses TRBV7-6 and TRBJ2-5, with D tentatively TRBD2 (5 bases). In germline, CDR1 is SGHVS, CDR2 FNYEAQ. The ends were cut back, 5 bases at V and 1 base at J, with 14 bases in the middle. This CDR3 comprises 15 residues. In DNA form, the CDR3 reads TGTGCCAGCAGCGGGGAGTGGGCCCTCCAAGAGACCCAGTACTTC. Translating it yields CASSGEWALQETQYF.

The rearrangement joins TRBV5-5 to TRBJ2-7; D unclear. Germline CDR1 SGHKS, CDR2 YYEKEE (reference sequence). V was cut by 0 bases and J by 4 bases, with 2 bases left in between. The CDR3 has 11 amino acids. This CDR3 is CASSLDYEQYF. The CDR3 DNA reads as TGTGCCAGCAGCTTGGATTACGAGCAGTACTTC.

This chain uses TRBV6-6 with TRBJ2-7; 8 positions match TRBD1. After removal of 5 bases from V and 5 bases from J, the junction contained 5 bases not matched to a gene. Germline CDR1 and CDR2: MNHNY and SVGAGI (reference sequence). The CDR3 has 13 residues. CDR3 amino acids: CASSSKGQDEQYF. For the CDR3, the DNA is TGTGCCAGCAGTAGTAAGGGACAGGACGAGCAGTACTTC.

The V call is TRBV7-9, the J call TRBJ2-5; TRBD2 matches 8 bases. In germline, CDR1 is SEHNR, CDR2 FQNEAQ (reference sequence). Trimming cost V 1 base and J 5 bases; bases outside gene matches: 3. This CDR3 spans 14 amino acids. The CDR3 DNA follows: TGTGCCAGCAGCTTAGGCGGGAGGAAGGAGACCCAGTACTTC. Translated: CASSLGGRKETQYF.

This sequence joins TRBV29-1 and TRBJ1-2; no clear D gene. The CDR3 is 10 residues long. V was pared by 4 bases and J by 3 bases, with 3 bases between. Looked up from germline, CDR1 is SQVTM and CDR2 is ANQGSEA. Here the CDR3 reads CSVADYGYTF. The CDR3 bases are TGCAGCGTTGCCGACTATGGCTACACCTTC.

Comment on this clone: The junction shows a germline mismatch at one end, possibly a read error. The rearrangement links TRBV5-4 to TRBJ2-5; D perhaps matches TRBD2 (5 bases). CDR3 length: 15 amino acids. From germline, CDR1 is SGHNT and CDR2 YYREEE (reference sequence). CDR3 nucleotides: TGCGCCAGCAGCCAAGAATTGACTCCGGGGGAGACCCAGTACTTC. Translation gives CASSQELTPGETQYF.

This chain joins TRBV4-3 and TRBJ2-1; 8 bases are a match to TRBD1. V lost 0 bases and J lost 9; bases outside the gene matches: 7. CDR1 and CDR2 (germline): LGHNA, YSLEER. The CDR3 is 15 amino acids. The CDR3 here is CASSQEDRVVGEQFF. The CDR3 bases are TGCGCCAGCAGCCAAGAGGACAGGGTTGTGGGTGAGCAGTTCTTC.

The gene calls are TRBV14 and TRBJ2-3; a possible D gene is TRBD1 (6 bases). Trimming shortened V by 6 bases and J by 0 bases, and 16 bases separated the two germline ends. Per germline, CDR1 SGHDN and CDR2 FVKESK. CDR3 length: 16 residues. As DNA, the CDR3 is TGTGCCAGCAGAAAAACAACAGGGCAGAGCACAGATACGCAGTATTTT. Translation: CASRKTTGQSTDTQYF.

The V and J genes are TRBV7-8 and TRBJ2-1; maybe TRBD2 (6 bases). The V gene's germline CDR1 is SGHVS and CDR2 FQNEAQ. This CDR3 is 20 amino acids long. The germline V and J ends were trimmed by 5 bases and 0 bases, with 26 bases remaining between them. The CDR3 loop reads CASSHTGTPVISSSYNEQFF. In DNA, the CDR3 is TGTGCCAGCAGCCACACCGGGACTCCCGTAATATCGAGCTCCTACAATGAGCAGTTCTTC.

V and J are TRBV6-4 and TRBJ1-5; 7 bases are shared with TRBD1. Germline V gene lookup returns CDR1 MRHNA and CDR2 SNTAGT. V lost 8 bases and J lost 5; bases outside the gene matches: 6. The length of the CDR3 is 13 residues. The CDR3 nucleotides are TGTGCCAGCCCGGACAGGCGTGATCAGCCCCAGCATTTT. Amino acid sequence: CASPDRRDQPQHF.

The rearrangement joins TRBV7-2 to TRBJ2-1; D is uncertain. Per germline, CDR1 SGHTA and CDR2 FQGNSA. The CDR3 sequence is 12 residues long. Trimming pared 0 bases from V and 9 bases from J, leaving 6 bases between. The CDR3 here is CASSLALSEQFF. In DNA, the CDR3 is TGTGCCAGCAGCTTAGCATTAAGTGAGCAGTTCTTC.

About this clone itself: Additional DNA sequences in this sample encode the identical CDR3. V is TRBV2 and J is TRBJ1-1; D is undetermined. The CDR3 length is 12 residues. Germline V gene sequence: CDR1 SNHLY, CDR2 FYNNEI. Trimming took off 4 bases at V and 1 base at J, with 4 bases between the two ends. The CDR3 protein is CASSGGNTEAFF. CDR3 nucleotide sequence: TGTGCCAGCAGTGGTGGGAACACTGAAGCTTTCTTT.

The CDR3: CASSLKAGLFHLNEKLFF. For the CDR3, the DNA is TGTGCCAGCAGTTTAAAGGCAGGGTTATTTCACCTTAATGAAAAACTGTTTTTT. This chain links TRBV27 with TRBJ1-4, with D tentatively TRBD1 (5 bases). Trimming stripped 2 bases from V and 4 bases from J, with 20 bases between. Germline V lookup: CDR1 MNHEY, CDR2 SMNVEV (reference sequence). The CDR3 spans 18 residues.

The gene calls are TRBV6-1 and TRBJ2-3; unclear D gene. Germline V gives CDR1 MNHNS, CDR2 SASEGT. There are 14 residues in the CDR3. The V and J ends lost 2 bases and 0 bases respectively, with 6 bases between them. The CDR3 bases are TGTGCCAGCAGTGAACTACCCAGCACAGATACGCAGTATTTT. This translates into CASSELPSTDTQYF.

Concerning this clone itself: An end of the junction does not agree with germline; a read error may underlie this. The chain is built from TRBV5-4 and TRBJ2-3; D is uncertain. CDR3 size: 16 residues. Germline values: CDR1 SGHNT, CDR2 YYREEE (reference sequence). The CDR3 reads CASSLGRQSPTDTQYF. DNA of the CDR3: TGTGCCAGCAGTTTGGGCCGACAAAGCCCCACGGATACGCAGTATTTT.

This chain uses TRBV4-3 with TRBJ1-4; D not certain. V gave up 0 bases and J gave up 4 bases, with 6 bases separating them. Germline assignment: CDR1 LGHNA and CDR2 YSLEER. The CDR3 extends over 14 amino acids. CDR3 nucleotides: TGCGCCAGCAGCCAAGACTGGTTTAATGAAAAACTGTTTTTT. Translated, it gives CASSQDWFNEKLFF.

The chain carries TRBV28 and TRBJ2-7; tentative D call: TRBD2 (5 bases). The length of the CDR3 is 13 residues. Looked up from germline, CDR1 is MDHEN and CDR2 is SYDVKM. The V end lost 6 bases, the J end lost 0 bases, and 9 bases lay between the germline ends. Written as DNA, the CDR3 is TGTGCCAGCAGGGAAGGGAGCTCCTACGAGCAGTACTTC. It specifies CASREGSSYEQYF. Drawing the rest from reference TRBV28 and TRBJ2-7, the complete variable domain is DVKVTQSSRYLVKRTGEKVFLECVQDMDHENMFWYRQDPGLGLRLIYFSYDVKMKEKGDIPEGYSVSREKKERFSLILESASTNQTSMYLCASREGSSYEQYFGPGTRLTVT.

V and J are TRBV29-1 and TRBJ2-3, with TRBD2 identical over 16 bases. Germline CDR1 reads SQVTM; CDR2 reads ANQGSEA. V lost 8 bases, J lost 1 base, and 12 bases stayed unmatched. This CDR3 region has 18 residues. The CDR3 bases are TGCAGCCTTAAAGGGACTAGCGGGAGGGCCGGGGGCACAGATACGCAGTATTTT. This translates into CSLKGTSGRAGGTDTQYF.

V usage is TRBV28 and J usage is TRBJ2-7, with D perhaps being TRBD1 or TRBD2 (5 bases each). The CDR3 totals 10 residues. V shed 8 bases and J shed 7 bases, with 9 bases lying between them. CDR1 and CDR2 from the germline V gene are MDHEN and SYDVKM. The CDR3 DNA sequence: TGTGCCAGCGGGACGGCGGAGCAGTACTTC. Translating it yields CASGTAEQYF. Using reference TRBV28 and TRBJ2-7 for the parts outside the CDR3, the full variable domain is DVKVTQSSRYLVKRTGEKVFLECVQDMDHENMFWYRQDPGLGLRLIYFSYDVKMKEKGDIPEGYSVSREKKERFSLILESASTNQTSMYLCASGTAEQYFGPGTRLTVT.

The CDR3 sequence: CASSLFTRQFQETQYF. DNA of the CDR3: TGTGCCAGCAGCTTGTTCACCCGACAGTTCCAAGAGACCCAGTACTTC. This chain uses TRBV5-6 with TRBJ2-5; D may be TRBD1 (5 bases). Between the trimmed V and J ends, which lost 1 base and 1 base, there was a span of 14 bases. The CDR3 contains 16 residues. The V gene's germline CDR1 is SGHDT and CDR2 YYEEEE.

The V call is TRBV11-2, the J call TRBJ2-1; 8 bases match TRBD2. V was pared by 2 bases and J by 3 bases, with 12 bases of the junction left unmatched. This CDR3 comprises 18 residues. Germline CDR1 reads SGHAT; CDR2 reads FQNNGV. The chain's CDR3 is CASSLTGWGGRSYNEQFF. Written as DNA, the CDR3 is TGTGCCAGCAGCTTAACGGGGTGGGGCGGGAGGAGCTACAATGAGCAGTTCTTC.

The chain couples TRBV28 to TRBJ2-1; possibly TRBD2 for D (5 bases). The ends were cut back, 2 bases at V and 6 bases at J, with 29 bases in the middle. Per germline, CDR1 MDHEN and CDR2 SYDVKM. The CDR3 loop spans 20 amino acids. The CDR3 region has the DNA TGTGCCAGCAGTTTAGTCCACAAGAGAGCCAATTGGGAGCCCGGCAATGAGCAGTTCTTC. This sequence encodes CASSLVHKRANWEPGNEQFF.

Only one count was recorded for this clone. This chain links TRBV28 with TRBJ2-7; 7 nucleotides match TRBD1. The CDR3 is made up of 14 amino acids. Germline V gene data show CDR1 as MDHEN and CDR2 as SYDVKM. J was trimmed by 3 bases and V by 4 bases; bases with no gene match: 6. CDR3 amino acids: CASSSPGQDYEQYF. The CDR3 DNA is TGTGCCAGCAGTTCCCCCGGACAGGACTACGAGCAGTACTTC.

The V gene is TRBV28, the J gene TRBJ1-2, with D possibly TRBD1 on 5 matching bases. CDR3 length equals 12 residues. Germline V gives CDR1 MDHEN, CDR2 SYDVKM. V lost 6 bases, J lost 8 bases, and 13 bases lay in between. CDR3 protein: CASSAGGVGYTF. The CDR3 DNA follows: TGTGCCAGCAGCGCTGGGGGGGTCGGCTACACCTTC.

The V call is TRBV7-6, the J call TRBJ2-7, with D maybe TRBD2 (6 bases). V was shortened by 3 bases and J by 2 bases, with 11 bases between the two germline ends. Per the germline V gene, CDR1 is SGHVS and CDR2 is FNYEAQ. This CDR3 region has 14 residues. This CDR3 is CASSFVPGAYEQYF. CDR3 in DNA: TGTGCCAGCAGCTTCGTTCCGGGGGCCTACGAGCAGTACTTC.

The CDR3 spells CASSLVSADTQYF. CDR3 DNA sequence: TGTGCCAGCAGCTTAGTTTCGGCAGATACGCAGTATTTT. The rearrangement links TRBV7-9 to TRBJ2-3, with D hard to call. Looked up from germline, CDR1 is SEHNR and CDR2 is FQNEAQ (reference sequence). CDR3 length equals 13 residues. V was pared by 1 base and J by 4 bases, with 6 bases between.